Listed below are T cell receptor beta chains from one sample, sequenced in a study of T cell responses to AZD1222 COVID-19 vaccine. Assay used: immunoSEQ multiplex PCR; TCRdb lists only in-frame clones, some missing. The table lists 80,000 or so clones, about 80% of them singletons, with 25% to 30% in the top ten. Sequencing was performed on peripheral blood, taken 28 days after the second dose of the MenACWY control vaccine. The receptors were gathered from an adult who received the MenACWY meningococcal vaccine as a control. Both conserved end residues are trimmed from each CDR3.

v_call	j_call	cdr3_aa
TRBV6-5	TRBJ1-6	ASCWGQNSPLH
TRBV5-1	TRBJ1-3	ASSLTGTEISGNTIY
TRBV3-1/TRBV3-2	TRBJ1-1	ASSQGVRRAEAF
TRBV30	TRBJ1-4	AWSISRTTTNEKLF
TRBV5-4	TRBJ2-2	ASSSPFTGELF
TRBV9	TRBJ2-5	ASSASPGARETQY
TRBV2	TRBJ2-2	ASSKDGELF
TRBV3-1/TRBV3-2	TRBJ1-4	ASSQGVHSEKLF
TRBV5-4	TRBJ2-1	ASSSPPPAGGQNEQF
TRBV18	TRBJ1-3	ASSPALSSSGNTIY
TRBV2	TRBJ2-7	ASRGTASAEQY
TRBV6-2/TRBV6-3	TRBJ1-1	ASSPPGGRRSEAF
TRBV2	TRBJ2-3	ASLDRDRGRADTQY
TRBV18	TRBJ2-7	ASSPAGHSYEQY
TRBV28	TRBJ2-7	ASSPSGYMKQY
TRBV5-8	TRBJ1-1	ASSLGGTRTEVF
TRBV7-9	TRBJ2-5	ASSWAGQETQY
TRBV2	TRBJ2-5	ASGLTALY
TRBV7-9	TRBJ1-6	ASTSGTGESPLH
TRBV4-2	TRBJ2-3	ASSQDKAGGVPGTTDTQY
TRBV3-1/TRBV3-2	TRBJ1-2	ASSPRSGDGYT
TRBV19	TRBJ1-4	ASRRNRPGQVEKLF
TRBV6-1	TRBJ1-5	ASSGGRRGGNQPQH
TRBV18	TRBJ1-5	ASSAQGDQPQH
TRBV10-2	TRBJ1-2	ASSESEQGHGYT
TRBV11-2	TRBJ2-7	ASSLSFRDYEQY
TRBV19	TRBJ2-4	ASSIDGGLAKNIQY
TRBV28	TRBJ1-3	ASSYTTPGNTIY
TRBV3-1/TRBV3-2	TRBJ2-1	ASSRGLAGYNEQF
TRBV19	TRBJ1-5	ASSSTQNQPQH
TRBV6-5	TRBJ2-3	ASSWGDTQY
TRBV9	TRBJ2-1	ASSPRQGRSTYNEQF
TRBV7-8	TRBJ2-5	ASSLRADTYQETQY
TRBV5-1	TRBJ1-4	ASSLRQGGEKLF
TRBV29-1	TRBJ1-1	SAGTQGTAF
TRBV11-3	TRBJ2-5	ASSWSVGETQY
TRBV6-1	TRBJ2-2	ASSETPTSGGPGELF
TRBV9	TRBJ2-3	ASSVTIGSTDTQY
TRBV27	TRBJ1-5	ASSSSGQSNQPQH
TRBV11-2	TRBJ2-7	ASSLARDFLPYEQY
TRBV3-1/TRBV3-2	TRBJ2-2	ASSQEPGQGTGELF